Below are 21 T cell receptor beta chains sequenced from a single sample in a study of vaccination effects on CD4 cells after COVID-19. Here immunoSEQ multiplex PCR was the method, and the copy in TCRdb shows in-frame clones only, minus some. The sample comprises tens of thousands of clones, 55% to 85% of which are singletons, and 0.95% to 1.5% rests with the top ten. Antigen-specific CD4+ T cells expanded by the ViraFEST assay with viral peptide pools were then sequenced. Scientists isolated CD4+ T cells after a roughly 9-day culture period ended. The vaccine given was either BNT162b2 or mRNA-1273, in two doses. Their antigens are not known. The sequenced sample was CD4+ T cells from PBMCs cultured with HCoV-229E spike peptides, obtained after COVID-19 vaccination. The origin of the receptors is a human donor who received a COVID-19 vaccine.

This chain uses TRBV11-3 with TRBJ2-1, with TRBD1 matching 7 bases. CDR3 length: 14 residues. J was trimmed by 4 bases and V by 5 bases; bases with no gene match: 5. Per the germline V gene, CDR1 is SGHNT and CDR2 is YENEEA. CDR3 DNA: TGTGCCAGCAGCCGGGACAGCCGGTACAATGAGCAGTTCTTC. Its protein is CASSRDSRYNEQFF.

V usage is TRBV7-2 and J usage is TRBJ1-5, with a possible D match to TRBD1 (5 bases). Trimming took off 2 bases at V and 5 bases at J, with 10 bases between the two ends. The CDR3 loop spans 14 amino acids. Germline V gene data show CDR1 as SGHTA and CDR2 as FQGNSA. For the CDR3, the DNA is TGTGCCAGCAGCTTAAGCAGGGAGGATCAGCCCCAGCATTTT. It codes for CASSLSREDQPQHF.

The chain links TRBV7-8 to TRBJ1-6; 9 positions match TRBD1. CDR1 SGHVS and CDR2 FQNEAQ come from the germline V gene. The V and J ends lost 5 bases and 0 bases, in that order; junction bases with no gene match: 5. The CDR3 totals 17 residues. CDR3 sequence reads: CASSAGQGNSYNSPLHF. In DNA, the CDR3 is TGTGCCAGCAGCGCGGGACAGGGAAACTCCTATAATTCACCCCTCCACTTT.

The genes are TRBV19 and TRBJ2-3, with D possibly matching TRBD2 (5 bases). Germline V lookup: CDR1 LNHDA, CDR2 SQIVND (reference sequence). Trimming pared 4 bases from V and 0 bases from J, leaving 8 bases between. This CDR3 spans 14 amino acids. The CDR3 nucleotides read TGTGCCAGTAGTACGGGGTCTAGCACAGATACGCAGTATTTT. This encodes CASSTGSSTDTQYF.

The chain employs TRBV6-5 and TRBJ2-1; D perhaps matches TRBD2 (6 bases). The V gene's germline CDR1 is MNHEY and CDR2 SVGAGI. The CDR3 totals 14 residues. V was shortened by 10 bases and J by 0 bases, with 13 bases between the two germline ends. DNA of the CDR3: TGTGCCACTATTGTGGGGGGCTCCTACAATGAGCAGTTCTTC. Translated: CATIVGGSYNEQFF.

The chain has TRBV12-3 or TRBV12-4 and TRBJ1-3; D gene unclear. V gave up 0 bases and J gave up 4 bases, with 4 bases separating them. This CDR3 has 13 residues. CDR3 amino acids: CASSLANGNTIYF. The CDR3 DNA reads TGTGCCAGCAGTTTAGCTAACGGAAACACCATATATTTT.

The chain couples TRBV2 to TRBJ2-2, with a weak D call TRBD1 (6 bases). The CDR3 is 14 amino acids. Trimming took off 10 bases at V and 2 bases at J, with 14 bases between the two ends. CDR1 is SNHLY, CDR2 FYNNEI, per germline. CDR3 sequence (DNA): TGTGCCACCTCCAGGACAGTTAACACCGGGGAGCTGTTTTTT. Its protein product is CATSRTVNTGELFF.

This chain connects TRBV2 to TRBJ1-5, with a tentative D call TRBD1 (5 bases). Germline V gene data show CDR1 as SNHLY and CDR2 as FYNNEI. This CDR3 is 13 amino acids long. Trimming removed 8 bases at V and 0 bases at J, with 8 bases between. CDR3 amino acids: CASGTNSNQPQHF. The CDR3 DNA is TGTGCCAGCGGGACGAATAGCAATCAGCCCCAGCATTTT.

This clone turned up a few times. This chain uses TRBV9 with TRBJ2-2; D may be TRBD1 (6 bases). Germline V gene sequence: CDR1 SGDLS, CDR2 YYNGEE. The CDR3 length is 17 residues. V was trimmed by 3 bases and J by 4 bases, leaving 19 bases between them. CDR3 residues: CASSERGKQLSTGELFF. In DNA form, the CDR3 reads TGTGCCAGCAGCGAAAGGGGGAAGCAGCTCTCCACCGGGGAGCTGTTTTTT. Filled out from reference TRBV9 and TRBJ2-2, the complete variable domain reads DSGVTQTPKHLITATGQRVTLRCSPRSGDLSVYWYQQSLDQGLQFLIQYYNGEERAKGNILERFSAQQFPDLHSELNLSSLELGDSALYFCASSERGKQLSTGELFFGEGSRLTVL.

This clone has just one count. V gene TRBV5-1 combines with J gene TRBJ1-1, with a tentative D call TRBD1 (6 bases). The CDR3 runs to 14 residues. CDR1 is SGHRS, CDR2 YFSETQ, per germline. V lost 6 bases to trimming and J lost 4 bases, with 16 bases between them. In DNA, the CDR3 is TGCGCCAGCACCCTTTTCAGGGGTGGCACTGAAGCTTTCTTT. Amino acids: CASTLFRGGTEAFF.

In its sample, this clone was seen once. The V and J genes are TRBV3-1 (or the pseudogene TRBV3-2) and TRBJ2-6; D is unresolved. CDR3 length equals 18 residues. Trimming took off 2 bases at V and 0 bases at J, with 14 bases between the two ends. CDR1 LGHDT and CDR2 YNNKEL come from the germline V gene (reference sequence). The CDR3 loop reads CASSQRFDRVSGANVLTF. The CDR3 DNA reads as TGTGCCAGCAGCCAAAGGTTCGATCGGGTCTCTGGGGCCAACGTCCTGACTTTC.

Notes on this clone: At one end the junction does not follow the germline gene, possibly because of a read error. V is TRBV6-4 and J is TRBJ2-5; either TRBD1 or TRBD2 may fit D (5 bases each). There are 13 residues in the CDR3. CDR1 and CDR2 from the germline V gene are MRHNA and SNTAGT. The DNA for the CDR3 is TGTGCCAGCAGTGACTCGATTGGGGGACCCCTTAACTTC. Translating gives CASSDSIGGPLNF.

This chain links TRBV6-1 with TRBJ1-1; TRBD1 matches 8 bases. CDR1 and CDR2 (germline): MNHNS, SASEGT. The V gene end was trimmed by 2 bases and the J gene end by 0 bases; junction bases not matched to a gene: 11. This CDR3 region has 18 residues. The CDR3: CASSERTGRATMNTEAFF. The CDR3 region has the DNA TGTGCCAGCAGTGAAAGGACAGGGAGGGCCACGATGAACACTGAAGCTTTCTTT.

Only a few counts were recorded for this clone. The sample has other DNA sequences that encode this CDR3 too. This chain joins TRBV5-4 and TRBJ1-2; D possibly corresponds to TRBD1 (6 bases). This CDR3 is 13 amino acids long. Per the germline V gene, CDR1 is SGHNT and CDR2 is YYREEE (reference sequence). The V end lost 0 bases, the J end lost 7 bases, and 10 bases lay between the germline ends. The DNA for the CDR3 is TGTGCCAGCAGCTTGGTGGGGGCGGCTGGCTACACCTTC. Protein sequence: CASSLVGAAGYTF.

This clone was detected only a few times. The chain carries TRBV7-2 and TRBJ1-4; 8 positions match TRBD1. The CDR3 spans 14 residues. Germline V CDR1 and CDR2: SGHTA, FQGNSA. The trim removed 1 base at V and 8 bases at J, leaving 3 bases unmatched. The CDR3 here is CASSLVRQGEKLFF. Here the CDR3 DNA reads TGTGCCAGCAGCTTAGTGAGACAGGGGGAAAAACTGTTTTTT.

The chain carries TRBV7-3 and TRBJ2-1, with D possibly being TRBD2 (6 bases). The CDR3 has 11 amino acids. Trimming removed 5 bases at V and 9 bases at J, with 8 bases between. CDR1 is SGHTA, CDR2 FQGTGA, per germline. CDR3 sequence reads: CASSLGGEQFF. CDR3 bases: TGTGCCAGCAGCCTGGGAGGTGAGCAGTTCTTC.

The CDR3 region is CASSEPGTGDFGEQFF. In DNA form, the CDR3 reads TGTGCCAGTAGTGAACCCGGGACAGGGGATTTCGGTGAGCAGTTCTTC. The V and J genes are TRBV19 and TRBJ2-1, with TRBD1 matching over 10 bases. Per the germline V gene, CDR1 is LNHDA and CDR2 is SQIVND (reference sequence). Unmatched junction bases numbered 13, after V lost 5 bases and J lost 9 bases. The CDR3 sequence is 16 residues long. Full variable domain (missing parts from reference TRBV19 and TRBJ2-1): DGGITQSPKYLFRKEGQNVTLSCEQNLNHDAMYWYRQDPGQGLRLIYYSQIVNDFQKGDIAEGYSVSREKKESFPLTVTSAQKNPTAFYLCASSEPGTGDFGEQFFGPGTRLTVL.

The chain is built from TRBV20-1 and TRBJ1-2, with D possibly matching TRBD1 (6 bases). The CDR3 consists of 15 residues. V was cut by 3 bases and J by 2 bases, with 16 bases left in between. The V gene's germline CDR1 is DFQATT and CDR2 SNEGSKA (reference sequence). This chain's CDR3 is CSASRAGGGNYGYTF. DNA for the CDR3: TGCAGTGCTAGTCGCGCTGGAGGGGGGAACTATGGCTACACCTTC.

This clone has a handful of counts. The chain is built from TRBV28 and TRBJ1-5; 7 nucleotides align to TRBD1. Losses at the gene ends were 3 bases for V and 6 bases for J; bases not matched to a gene: 11. The CDR3 sequence is 16 residues long. CDR1 MDHEN and CDR2 SYDVKM come from the germline V gene. The CDR3 protein is CASSFKGAFLGQPQHF. CDR3 DNA: TGTGCCAGCAGTTTTAAGGGGGCGTTTCTTGGTCAGCCCCAGCATTTT.

This sequence joins TRBV4-1 and TRBJ2-3; weak D call: TRBD1 (6 bases). Trimming stripped 0 bases from V and 4 bases from J, with 11 bases between. The CDR3 has 15 residues. The V gene's germline CDR1 is MGHRA and CDR2 YSYEKL. The CDR3 bases are TGCGCCAGCAGCCAAGAGAGGGGGAAAGCAGATACGCAGTATTTT. It is translated as CASSQERGKADTQYF.

This chain links TRBV7-2 with TRBJ2-7; D uncertain. The CDR3 loop spans 12 amino acids. The germline V and J ends were trimmed by 1 base and 3 bases, with 4 bases remaining between them. The V gene's germline CDR1 is SGHTA and CDR2 FQGNSA. The CDR3 DNA reads TGTGCCAGCAGCTTAGTGGGCTACGAGCAGTACGTC. This encodes CASSLVGYEQYV.